The rows below give T cell receptor beta chains drawn from one sample of a study of human T cells and chemical hapten exposure. TCRdb redid the calling of the RACE reads with MiXCR, one entry per CDR3 protein. The sample records around 100,000 distinct CDR3 sequences, about an eighth being singletons. Sequenced here: whole blood, sampled in connection with sensitization to the hapten diphenylcyclopropenone (DPC). Source of these receptors: a woman between 35 and 50 years old with alopecia areata. Some clones in this sample may be carry-over from other donors' samples. The CDR3 runs from the conserved cysteine through the conserved F or W. D genes are given only for firm matches. Only part of the rows carry a size: once, few, many, or a class if the clone is expanded.

J gene: TRBJ1-1
V gene: TRBV21-1
clone size: NA
D gene: NA
CDR3 DNA: TGTGCCAGCAGCCCCCACCGGGGACGGTTAGCTTTCTTT
CDR3 protein: CASSPHRGRLAFF

J gene: TRBJ1-1
V gene: TRBV5-5
clone size: NA
D gene: TRBD1
CDR3 DNA: TGTGCCAGCAGCATCTCCGGACAGGGGGGCACTGAAGCTTTCTTT
CDR3 protein: CASSISGQGGTEAFF

J gene: TRBJ2-1
V gene: TRBV7-6
clone size: few
D gene: TRBD1
CDR3 DNA: TGTGCCAGCAGCCTACAACGGGACAGGCCTAATGAGCAGTTCTTC
CDR3 protein: CASSLQRDRPNEQFF

J gene: TRBJ1-4
V gene: TRBV7-2
clone size: many
D gene: NA
CDR3 DNA: TGTGCCAGCAGCTTAGACCAGACCCCTACGGGAAAACTGTTTTTT
CDR3 protein: CASSLDQTPTGKLFF

J gene: TRBJ2-3
V gene: TRBV10-3
clone size: many
D gene: NA
CDR3 DNA: TGTGCCACCCTCGAGGGGGGCGGGACAGATACGCAGTATTTT
CDR3 protein: CATLEGGGTDTQYF

J gene: TRBJ2-2
V gene: TRBV30
clone size: many
D gene: TRBD2
CDR3 DNA: TGTGCCTGGACCTTACCGGGACTAGCGGGGGGGAACACCGGGGAGCTGTTTTTT
CDR3 protein: CAWTLPGLAGGNTGELFF

J gene: TRBJ2-1
V gene: TRBV29-1
clone size: NA
D gene: TRBD2
CDR3 DNA: TGCAGCGGAGGACTAGCGGGAGAAAATGAGCAGTTCTTC
CDR3 protein: CSGGLAGENEQFF

J gene: TRBJ2-3
V gene: TRBV7-2
clone size: NA
D gene: NA
CDR3 DNA: TGTGCCAGCAGCTTAGTAGGGGTTACAGATACGCAGTATTTT
CDR3 protein: CASSLVGVTDTQYF

J gene: TRBJ2-3
V gene: TRBV7-2
clone size: NA
D gene: NA
CDR3 DNA: TGTGCCAGCAGGAGGGGCCCGTCTCCGGCAGATACGCAGTATTTT
CDR3 protein: CASRRGPSPADTQYF

J gene: TRBJ1-4
V gene: TRBV6-6
clone size: few
D gene: NA
CDR3 DNA: TGTGCCAGCAGTTACCTACCGACCGGAGAAAAACTGTTTTTT
CDR3 protein: CASSYLPTGEKLFF

J gene: TRBJ1-1
V gene: TRBV28
clone size: many
D gene: NA
CDR3 DNA: TGTGCCAGCAGTTTGGGCAGGGACACTGAAGCTTTCTTT
CDR3 protein: CASSLGRDTEAFF

J gene: TRBJ1-1
V gene: TRBV6-2/TRBV6-3
clone size: many
D gene: TRBD1
CDR3 DNA: TGTGCCAGCGGGGGACAGACCATGAACACTGAAGCTTTCTTT
CDR3 protein: CASGGQTMNTEAFF

J gene: TRBJ2-7
V gene: TRBV27
clone size: few
D gene: NA
CDR3 DNA: TGTGCCAGCAGTTCCGGGCACGAGCAGTACTTC
CDR3 protein: CASSSGHEQYF

J gene: TRBJ1-2
V gene: TRBV7-3
clone size: NA
D gene: NA
CDR3 DNA: TGTGCCAGCAGCCTTGACGGGATCTATGGCTACACCTTC
CDR3 protein: CASSLDGIYGYTF

J gene: TRBJ2-7
V gene: TRBV7-2
clone size: few
D gene: NA
CDR3 DNA: TGTGCCACCCAGCACGGTGCTGAGGGGGCCTACGAGCAGTACTTC
CDR3 protein: CATQHGAEGAYEQYF

J gene: TRBJ2-2
V gene: TRBV7-2
clone size: many
D gene: TRBD2
CDR3 DNA: TGTGCCAGCAGCTTAGCAGGGACTAGCGACACCGGGGAGCTGTTTTTT
CDR3 protein: CASSLAGTSDTGELFF

J gene: TRBJ2-1
V gene: TRBV30
clone size: many
D gene: NA
CDR3 DNA: TGTGCCTGGAGGACGTTCAAGGGTTTCTCCTACAATGAGCAGTTCTTC
CDR3 protein: CAWRTFKGFSYNEQFF

J gene: TRBJ1-4
V gene: TRBV6-2/TRBV6-3
clone size: NA
D gene: NA
CDR3 DNA: TGTGCCAGCAGTGTTCGGGCTGGGAATGAAAAACTGTTTTTT
CDR3 protein: CASSVRAGNEKLFF

J gene: TRBJ2-1
V gene: TRBV5-1
clone size: NA
D gene: TRBD2
CDR3 DNA: TGCGCCAGCAGCTTGGGACTAGCGGCCCAATGGGGAAACGACAATGAGCAGTTCTTC
CDR3 protein: CASSLGLAAQWGNDNEQFF

J gene: TRBJ2-2
V gene: TRBV4-3
clone size: NA
D gene: NA
CDR3 DNA: TGCGCCAGCAGCCAAGAGGATATCGGTCCGACCGGGGAGCTGTTTTTT
CDR3 protein: CASSQEDIGPTGELFF

J gene: TRBJ2-1
V gene: TRBV2
clone size: many
D gene: TRBD2
CDR3 DNA: TGTGCCAGCAGTGAAGCCGGACTAGCGGGGAACAATGAGCAGTTCTTC
CDR3 protein: CASSEAGLAGNNEQFF

J gene: TRBJ2-2
V gene: TRBV28
clone size: few
D gene: TRBD2
CDR3 DNA: TGTGCCAGCAGCCCCGGGGGACTAGCGGGAGCCGGGGAGCTGTTTTTT
CDR3 protein: CASSPGGLAGAGELFF

J gene: TRBJ2-3
V gene: TRBV4-2
clone size: many
D gene: NA
CDR3 DNA: TGTGCCAGCAGCCAAGAGGCCCGTAGCACAGATACGCAGTATTTT
CDR3 protein: CASSQEARSTDTQYF

J gene: TRBJ2-7
V gene: TRBV7-9
clone size: NA
D gene: NA
CDR3 DNA: TGTGCCAGCAGCTTAGTAGGGCACATCTCCTACGAGCAGTACTTC
CDR3 protein: CASSLVGHISYEQYF

J gene: TRBJ2-7
V gene: TRBV10-3
clone size: many
D gene: NA
CDR3 DNA: TGTGCCATCAGTGTCCGGGACTCAAGCTCCTACGAGCAGTACTTC
CDR3 protein: CAISVRDSSSYEQYF

J gene: TRBJ2-1
V gene: TRBV5-6
clone size: many
D gene: NA
CDR3 DNA: TGTGCCAGCAGCTTGGCCCGGGCCGCGGGACGGGGTGAGCAGTTCTTC
CDR3 protein: CASSLARAAGRGEQFF

J gene: TRBJ2-6
V gene: TRBV12-3/TRBV12-4
clone size: few
D gene: NA
CDR3 DNA: TGTGCCAGCACCCTAAGGGGTTGGAAAGGGGTCCTGACTTTC
CDR3 protein: CASTLRGWKGVLTF

J gene: TRBJ2-1
V gene: TRBV12-3/TRBV12-4
clone size: NA
D gene: TRBD2
CDR3 DNA: TGTGCCAGCAGTCAGGGACTCGGACTAGCGGGCGGAAGCTCCTACAATGAGCAGTTCTTC
CDR3 protein: CASSQGLGLAGGSSYNEQFF

J gene: TRBJ1-3
V gene: TRBV12-5
clone size: few
D gene: NA
CDR3 DNA: TGTGCTAGTGGAAGCACAGCCTCCGAAAACACCATATATTTT
CDR3 protein: CASGSTASENTIYF

J gene: TRBJ2-7
V gene: TRBV29-1
clone size: NA
D gene: NA
CDR3 DNA: TGCAGCGTTGTCAGTCCACCCTACGAGCAGTACTTC
CDR3 protein: CSVVSPPYEQYF

J gene: TRBJ2-6
V gene: TRBV2
clone size: NA
D gene: NA
CDR3 DNA: TGTGCCAGCAGTGATTGGGGCTCTGGGGCCAACGTCCTGACTTTC
CDR3 protein: CASSDWGSGANVLTF

J gene: TRBJ2-1
V gene: TRBV14
clone size: many
D gene: NA
CDR3 DNA: TGTGCCAGCAGCCAAGTCCGGGGCAATGAGCAGTTCTTC
CDR3 protein: CASSQVRGNEQFF

J gene: TRBJ1-1
V gene: TRBV29-1
clone size: many
D gene: NA
CDR3 DNA: TGCAGCGTTGGGGACACTGAAGCTTTCTTT
CDR3 protein: CSVGDTEAFF

J gene: TRBJ2-5
V gene: TRBV9
clone size: many
D gene: TRBD2
CDR3 DNA: TGTGCCAGCAGCGTAGCTACAACTAGCGGGGGCATCCATCAGACCCAGTACTTC
CDR3 protein: CASSVATTSGGIHQTQYF

J gene: TRBJ1-1
V gene: TRBV7-9
clone size: NA
D gene: NA
CDR3 DNA: TGTGCCAGCAGCCCACAACAGGTAAACACTGAAGCTTTCTTT
CDR3 protein: CASSPQQVNTEAFF

J gene: TRBJ1-2
V gene: TRBV6-5
clone size: many
D gene: NA
CDR3 DNA: TGTGCCAGCAGTTACCCACCATACAGTGGCTACACCTTC
CDR3 protein: CASSYPPYSGYTF

J gene: TRBJ2-1
V gene: TRBV20-1
clone size: many
D gene: TRBD2
CDR3 DNA: TGCAGTGCTAGTAACGGGAGGGATTACAATGAGCAGTTCTTC
CDR3 protein: CSASNGRDYNEQFF

J gene: TRBJ1-4
V gene: TRBV18
clone size: NA
D gene: NA
CDR3 DNA: TGTGCCAGCTCACCAGACAGATTGAATGAAAAACTGTTTTTT
CDR3 protein: CASSPDRLNEKLFF

J gene: TRBJ1-6
V gene: TRBV7-2
clone size: few
D gene: NA
CDR3 DNA: TGTGCCAGCAGCCCCAGCCTGAATTCACCCCTCCACTTT
CDR3 protein: CASSPSLNSPLHF

J gene: TRBJ1-5
V gene: TRBV18
clone size: few
D gene: TRBD1
CDR3 DNA: TGTGCCAGCCACCGGGACAGGGATAATCAGCCCCAGCATTTT
CDR3 protein: CASHRDRDNQPQHF

J gene: TRBJ1-2
V gene: TRBV6-2/TRBV6-3
clone size: many
D gene: NA
CDR3 DNA: TGTGCCAGCAGCCAGATTGGCACATCGATCCTCAACTATGGCTACACCTTC
CDR3 protein: CASSQIGTSILNYGYTF

J gene: TRBJ2-7
V gene: TRBV14
clone size: many
D gene: NA
CDR3 DNA: TGTGCCAGCAGCCAAGCCCCCCCAGGAAAGCGCGAGCAGTACTTC
CDR3 protein: CASSQAPPGKREQYF

J gene: TRBJ1-1
V gene: TRBV14
clone size: many
D gene: TRBD1
CDR3 DNA: TGTGCCAGCAGCCAGAACAGGGGAGAAGCTTTCTTT
CDR3 protein: CASSQNRGEAFF

J gene: TRBJ1-4
V gene: TRBV27
clone size: NA
D gene: TRBD1
CDR3 DNA: TGTGCCAGCCGAAAGGGGACAGGGAATGAAAAACTGTTTTTT
CDR3 protein: CASRKGTGNEKLFF

J gene: TRBJ2-3
V gene: TRBV6-6
clone size: NA
D gene: TRBD2
CDR3 DNA: TGTGCCAGCAGTCCCCAACTAGCGAGCGGGCCAGATACGCAGTATTTT
CDR3 protein: CASSPQLASGPDTQYF

J gene: TRBJ1-2
V gene: TRBV10-2
clone size: many
D gene: NA
CDR3 DNA: TGCGCCAGCAGCGATGGGACACCTAAAGAGCGAGTTTCCCTTTATGGCTACACCTTC
CDR3 protein: CASSDGTPKERVSLYGYTF

J gene: TRBJ1-1
V gene: TRBV12-3/TRBV12-4
clone size: many
D gene: NA
CDR3 DNA: TGTGCCAGCAGCCTAGGGGGGGTTCCTTACACTGAAGCTTTCTTT
CDR3 protein: CASSLGGVPYTEAFF

J gene: TRBJ2-1
V gene: TRBV20-1
clone size: NA
D gene: TRBD2
CDR3 DNA: TGCAGTGCCACTAGACTAGCGGGAGGGCCATCGATAAATGAGCAGTTCTTC
CDR3 protein: CSATRLAGGPSINEQFF

J gene: TRBJ1-5
V gene: TRBV5-5
clone size: NA
D gene: NA
CDR3 DNA: TGTGCCAGCAGCTTGAGCAGAAACAATCAGCCCCAGCATTTT
CDR3 protein: CASSLSRNNQPQHF

J gene: TRBJ2-1
V gene: TRBV7-8
clone size: many
D gene: TRBD2
CDR3 DNA: TGTGCCAGCAGCTTAGCCCGACAGACTAGCGGGAGTTCCTACAATGAGCAGTTCTTC
CDR3 protein: CASSLARQTSGSSYNEQFF

J gene: TRBJ1-5
V gene: TRBV3-1
clone size: many
D gene: TRBD1
CDR3 DNA: TGTGCCAGCAGCTGGACAGGGGCTAATCAGCCCCAGCATTTT
CDR3 protein: CASSWTGANQPQHF

J gene: TRBJ1-4
V gene: TRBV7-9
clone size: many
D gene: TRBD1
CDR3 DNA: TGTGCCAGCAGCTTAGTTTGGGACAGGGAGGAAAAACTGTTTTTT
CDR3 protein: CASSLVWDREEKLFF

J gene: TRBJ1-2
V gene: TRBV29-1
clone size: NA
D gene: NA
CDR3 DNA: TGCAGCGTTGGTGGGGGCTACACCTTC
CDR3 protein: CSVGGGYTF

J gene: TRBJ1-4
V gene: TRBV7-2
clone size: few
D gene: NA
CDR3 DNA: TGTGCCAGCAGTCGAAGCCGGACAGCTAATGAAAAACTGTTTTTT
CDR3 protein: CASSRSRTANEKLFF